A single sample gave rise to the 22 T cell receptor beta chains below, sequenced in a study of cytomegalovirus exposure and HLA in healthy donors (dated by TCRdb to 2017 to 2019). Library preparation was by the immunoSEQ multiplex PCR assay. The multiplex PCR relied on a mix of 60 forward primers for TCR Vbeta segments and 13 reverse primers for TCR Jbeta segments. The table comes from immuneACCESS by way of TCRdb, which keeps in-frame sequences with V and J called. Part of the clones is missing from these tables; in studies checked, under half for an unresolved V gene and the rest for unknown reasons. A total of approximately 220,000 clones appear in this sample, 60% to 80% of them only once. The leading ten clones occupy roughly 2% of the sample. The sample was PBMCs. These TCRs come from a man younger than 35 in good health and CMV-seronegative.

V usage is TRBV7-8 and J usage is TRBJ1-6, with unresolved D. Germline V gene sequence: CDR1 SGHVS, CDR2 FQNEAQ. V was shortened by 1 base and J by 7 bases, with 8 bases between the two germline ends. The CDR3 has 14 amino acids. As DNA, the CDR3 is TGTGCCAGCAGCTTAGGCGGGCTCAATTCACCCCTCCACTTT. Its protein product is CASSLGGLNSPLHF.

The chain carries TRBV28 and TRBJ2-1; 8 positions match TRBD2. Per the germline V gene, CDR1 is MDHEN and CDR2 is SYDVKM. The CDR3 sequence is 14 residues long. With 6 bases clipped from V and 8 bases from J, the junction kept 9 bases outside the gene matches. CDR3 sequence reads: CASRTSEGWDEQFF. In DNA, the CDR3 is TGTGCCAGCAGGACTAGCGAGGGCTGGGATGAGCAGTTCTTC.

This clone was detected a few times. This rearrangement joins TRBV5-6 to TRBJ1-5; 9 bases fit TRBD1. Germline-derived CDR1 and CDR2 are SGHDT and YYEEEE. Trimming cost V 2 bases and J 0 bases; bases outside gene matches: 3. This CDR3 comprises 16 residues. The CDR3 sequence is CASSFRQGDSNQPQHF. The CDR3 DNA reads TGTGCCAGCAGCTTCCGACAGGGGGATAGCAATCAGCCCCAGCATTTT.

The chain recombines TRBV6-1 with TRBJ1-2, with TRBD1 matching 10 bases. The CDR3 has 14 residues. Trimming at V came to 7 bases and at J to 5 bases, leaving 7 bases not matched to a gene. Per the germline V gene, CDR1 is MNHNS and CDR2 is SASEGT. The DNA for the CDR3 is TGTGCCAGCACCCGGACAGGGGGTTGGTATGGCTACACCTTC. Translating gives CASTRTGGWYGYTF.

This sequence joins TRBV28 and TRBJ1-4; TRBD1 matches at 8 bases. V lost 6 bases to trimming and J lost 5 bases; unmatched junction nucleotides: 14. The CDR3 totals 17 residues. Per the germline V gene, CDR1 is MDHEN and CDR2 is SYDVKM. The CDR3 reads CASRTNPGTGPNEKLFF. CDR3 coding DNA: TGTGCCAGCAGGACGAACCCAGGGACAGGCCCAAATGAAAAACTGTTTTTT.

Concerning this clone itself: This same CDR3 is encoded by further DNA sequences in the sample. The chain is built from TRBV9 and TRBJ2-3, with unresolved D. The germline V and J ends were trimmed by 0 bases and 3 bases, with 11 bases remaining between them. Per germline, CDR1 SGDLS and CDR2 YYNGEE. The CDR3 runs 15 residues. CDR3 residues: CASSVGSGGTDTQYF. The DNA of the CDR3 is TGTGCCAGCAGCGTAGGATCCGGCGGAACAGATACGCAGTATTTT.

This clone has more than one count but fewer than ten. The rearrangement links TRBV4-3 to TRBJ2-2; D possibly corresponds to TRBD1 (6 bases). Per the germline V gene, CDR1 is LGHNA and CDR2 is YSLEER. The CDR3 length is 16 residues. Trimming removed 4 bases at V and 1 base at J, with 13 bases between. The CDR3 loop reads CASSPQEQGNTGELFF. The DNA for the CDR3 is TGCGCCAGCAGCCCTCAAGAACAGGGGAACACCGGGGAGCTGTTTTTT.

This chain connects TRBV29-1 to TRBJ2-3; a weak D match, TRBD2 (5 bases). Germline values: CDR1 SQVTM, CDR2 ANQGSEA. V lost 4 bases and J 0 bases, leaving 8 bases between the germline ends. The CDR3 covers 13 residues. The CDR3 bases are TGCAGCGTTGCTAGCCCTAGCACAGATACGCAGTATTTT. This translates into CSVASPSTDTQYF.

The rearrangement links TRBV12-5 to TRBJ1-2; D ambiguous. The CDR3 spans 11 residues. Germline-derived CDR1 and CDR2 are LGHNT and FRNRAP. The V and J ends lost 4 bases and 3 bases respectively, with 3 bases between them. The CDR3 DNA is TGTGCTAGTGGTTCCGACTATGGCTACACCTTC. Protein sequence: CASGSDYGYTF.

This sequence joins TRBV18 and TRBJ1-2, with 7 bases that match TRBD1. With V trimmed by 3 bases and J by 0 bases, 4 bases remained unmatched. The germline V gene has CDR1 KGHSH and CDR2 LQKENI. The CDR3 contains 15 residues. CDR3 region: CASSPDREANYGYTF. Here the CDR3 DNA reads TGTGCCAGCTCACCCGACAGGGAAGCTAACTATGGCTACACCTTC.

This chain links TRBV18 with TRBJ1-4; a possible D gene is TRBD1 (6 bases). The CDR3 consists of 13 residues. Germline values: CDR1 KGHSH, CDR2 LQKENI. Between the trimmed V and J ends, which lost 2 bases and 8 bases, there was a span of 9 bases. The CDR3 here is CASSPGGGEKLFF. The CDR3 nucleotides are TGTGCCAGCTCACCAGGGGGCGGAGAAAAACTGTTTTTT.

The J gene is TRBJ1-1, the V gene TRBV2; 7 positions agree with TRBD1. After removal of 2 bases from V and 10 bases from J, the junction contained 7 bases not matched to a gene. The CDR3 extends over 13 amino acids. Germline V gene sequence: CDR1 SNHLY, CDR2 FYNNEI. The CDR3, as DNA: TGTGCCAGCAGTGAAAGGACAGGCCGGGGAGCTTTCTTT. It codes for CASSERTGRGAFF.

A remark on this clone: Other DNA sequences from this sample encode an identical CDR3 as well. The CDR3 sequence: CASSAGGGYGYTF. The DNA for the CDR3 is TGTGCCAGCAGCGCGGGTGGCGGCTATGGCTACACCTTC. The rearrangement uses TRBV11-2 and TRBJ1-2; unclear D gene. Per germline, CDR1 SGHAT and CDR2 FQNNGV. The ends were cut back, 5 bases at V and 4 bases at J, with 11 bases in the middle. The CDR3 consists of 13 residues.

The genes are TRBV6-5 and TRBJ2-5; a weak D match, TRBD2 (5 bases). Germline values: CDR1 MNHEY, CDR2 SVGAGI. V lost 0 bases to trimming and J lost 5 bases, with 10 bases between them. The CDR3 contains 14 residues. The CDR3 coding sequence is TGTGCCAGCAGTTACTCCGGGATCGCCGAGACCCAGTACTTC. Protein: CASSYSGIAETQYF.

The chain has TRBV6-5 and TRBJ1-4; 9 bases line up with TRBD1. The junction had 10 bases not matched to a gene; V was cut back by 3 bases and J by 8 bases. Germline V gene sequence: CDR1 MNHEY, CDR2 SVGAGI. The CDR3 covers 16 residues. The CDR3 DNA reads TGTGCCAGCAGTTATCAACGGGGACAGGGAAAAGAAAAACTGTTTTTT. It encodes CASSYQRGQGKEKLFF.

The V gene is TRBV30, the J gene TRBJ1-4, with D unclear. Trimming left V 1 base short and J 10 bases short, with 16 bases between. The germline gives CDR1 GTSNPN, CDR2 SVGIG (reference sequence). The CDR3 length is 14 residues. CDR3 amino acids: CAWSGGEIGGKLFF. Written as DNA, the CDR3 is TGTGCCTGGAGTGGGGGTGAAATAGGAGGAAAACTGTTTTTT.

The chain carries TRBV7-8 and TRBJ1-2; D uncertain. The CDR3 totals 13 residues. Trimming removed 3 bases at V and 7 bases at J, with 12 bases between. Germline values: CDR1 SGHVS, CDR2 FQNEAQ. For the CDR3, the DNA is TGTGCCAGCAGCTTCGACAACTCAAGTGGCTACACCTTC. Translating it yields CASSFDNSSGYTF.

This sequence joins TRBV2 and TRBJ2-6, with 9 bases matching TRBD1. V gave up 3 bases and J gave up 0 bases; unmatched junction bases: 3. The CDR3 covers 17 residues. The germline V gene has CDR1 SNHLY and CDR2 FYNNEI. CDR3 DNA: TGTGCCAGCAGTGAGGAGACAGGGGGCTCTGGGGCCAACGTCCTGACTTTC. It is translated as CASSEETGGSGANVLTF. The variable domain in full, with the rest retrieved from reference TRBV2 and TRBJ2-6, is EPEVTQTPSHQVTQMGQEVILRCVPISNHLYFYWYRQILGQKVEFLVSFYNNEISEKSEIFDDQFSVERPDGSNFTLKIRSTKLEDSAMYFCASSEETGGSGANVLTFGAGSRLTVL.

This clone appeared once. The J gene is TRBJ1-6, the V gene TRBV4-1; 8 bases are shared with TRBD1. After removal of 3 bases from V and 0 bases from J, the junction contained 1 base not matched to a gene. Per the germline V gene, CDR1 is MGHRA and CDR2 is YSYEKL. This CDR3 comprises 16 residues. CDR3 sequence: CASSHGQGSYNSPLHF. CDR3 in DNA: TGCGCCAGCAGCCATGGACAGGGCTCCTATAATTCACCCCTCCACTTT.

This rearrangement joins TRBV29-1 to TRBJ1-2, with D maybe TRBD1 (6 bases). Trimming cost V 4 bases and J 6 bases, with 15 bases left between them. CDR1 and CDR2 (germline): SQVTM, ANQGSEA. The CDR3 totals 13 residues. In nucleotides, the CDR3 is TGCAGCGTTGCCCCCACAGGGCTCAATGGCTACACCTTC. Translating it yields CSVAPTGLNGYTF. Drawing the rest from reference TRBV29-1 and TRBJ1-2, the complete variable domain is SAVISQKPSRDICQRGTSLTIQCQVDSQVTMMFWYRQQPGQSLTLIATANQGSEATYESGFVIDKFPISRPNLTFSTLTVSNMSPEDSSIYLCSVAPTGLNGYTFGSGTRLTVV.

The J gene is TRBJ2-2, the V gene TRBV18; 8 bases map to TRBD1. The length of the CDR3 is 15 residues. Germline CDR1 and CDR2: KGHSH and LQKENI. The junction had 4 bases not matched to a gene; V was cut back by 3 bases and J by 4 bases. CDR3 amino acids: CASSPGQGGTGELFF. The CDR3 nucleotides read TGTGCCAGCTCACCCGGACAGGGCGGCACCGGGGAGCTGTTTTTT.

This chain's CDR3 is CASSYRESGEQYF. The CDR3 nucleotides read TGCGCCAGCAGTTACAGGGAATCGGGAGAGCAGTACTTC. This chain joins TRBV5-1 and TRBJ2-7; TRBD1 might be the D (6 bases). This CDR3 is 13 amino acids long. The V gene's germline CDR1 is SGHRS and CDR2 YFSETQ. Trimming took 5 bases from V and 7 from J, leaving 16 bases between them.